The entry below describes one T cell receptor (beta chain). The data belong to a study of cytomegalovirus exposure and HLA in healthy donors. CDR3 length: 10 amino acids. The V end lost 11 bases, the J end lost 3 bases, and 7 bases lay between the germline ends. Germline lookup yields CDR1 SGHVS and CDR2 FQNEAQ. The study ran its PCR with 60 Vbeta and 13 Jbeta primers. Here immunoSEQ multiplex PCR was the method, and the copy in TCRdb shows in-frame clones only, minus some. The sample contains under 130,000 clones, roughly 69% of which appear only once. The genes are TRBV7-8 and TRBJ2-5; TRBD2 might be the D (5 bases). The sequenced sample was PBMCs. The clonotype comes from a man aged 30-40 years in good health and CMV-seropositive. The CDR3 DNA follows: TGTGCCTCCGGGGAAGAGACCCAGTACTTC. Residues: CASGEETQYF.